A selection of T cell receptor beta chains follows, all from one sample in a study of blood T cell repertoires in COVID-19. Data came from immunoSEQ multiplex PCR; TCRdb stores just in-frame clones and leaves some out. The repertoire consists of roughly 360,000 clones, with more than 75% occurring once and the leading ten covering approximately 1%. Sequencing used PBMCs or T cells enriched from blood (not recorded which). The receptors were gathered from a woman aged 25-40 years with acute COVID-19. CDR3s include the opening cysteine and the closing phenylalanine or tryptophan. Each record gives: J gene, clone size, V gene, D gene, CDR3 protein, CDR3 DNA. A D gene is named only where the DNA matches it firmly. For some rows the clone size is stated as once, few or many, or as a class when expanded; others skip it.

j_call: TRBJ2-7; clone_size: .; v_call: TRBV5-1; d_call: TRBD1; cdr3_aa: CASSLGTGAYEQYF; cdr3_nt: TGCGCCAGCAGCTTGGGGACAGGGGCCTACGAGCAGTACTTC
j_call: TRBJ2-4; clone_size: .; v_call: TRBV7-2; d_call: TRBD2; cdr3_aa: CASSLVAGGPNIQYF; cdr3_nt: TGTGCCAGCAGCCTTGTAGCGGGGGGGCCGAACATTCAGTACTTC
j_call: TRBJ2-1; clone_size: .; v_call: TRBV24-1; d_call: TRBD2; cdr3_aa: CATSDVGGTIYNEQFF; cdr3_nt: TGTGCCACCAGTGATGTTGGGGGGACTATCTACAATGAGCAGTTCTTC
j_call: TRBJ1-1; clone_size: .; v_call: TRBV27; d_call: .; cdr3_aa: CASSLAPLGNTEAFF; cdr3_nt: TGTGCCAGCAGTTTAGCCCCCCTCGGGAACACTGAAGCTTTCTTT
j_call: TRBJ2-1; clone_size: once; v_call: TRBV7-2; d_call: .; cdr3_aa: CASSYWGVADNEQFF; cdr3_nt: TGTGCCAGCAGCTATTGGGGGGTAGCCGACAATGAGCAGTTCTTC
j_call: TRBJ2-2; clone_size: .; v_call: TRBV5-1; d_call: TRBD1; cdr3_aa: CASSLAAQGAVGFGELFF; cdr3_nt: TGCGCCAGCAGCTTGGCCGCCCAGGGGGCGGTAGGTTTCGGGGAGCTGTTTTTT
j_call: TRBJ1-1; clone_size: .; v_call: TRBV3-1/TRBV3-2; d_call: TRBD1; cdr3_aa: CASSSSFGGQGITEAFF; cdr3_nt: TGTGCCAGCAGTTCCTCATTTGGGGGACAGGGGATCACTGAAGCTTTCTTT
j_call: TRBJ1-5; clone_size: .; v_call: TRBV30; d_call: .; cdr3_aa: CAWSVGTHNQPQHF; cdr3_nt: TGTGCCTGGAGTGTAGGGACACACAATCAGCCCCAGCATTTT
j_call: TRBJ1-5; clone_size: .; v_call: TRBV5-1; d_call: TRBD1; cdr3_aa: CASSWGGQGGHQPQHF; cdr3_nt: TGCGCCAGCAGCTGGGGAGGTCAGGGGGGTCATCAGCCCCAGCATTTT
j_call: TRBJ2-1; clone_size: .; v_call: TRBV12-3/TRBV12-4; d_call: .; cdr3_aa: CASRVTGVNEQFF; cdr3_nt: TGTGCCAGCAGGGTCACAGGAGTCAATGAGCAGTTCTTC
j_call: TRBJ2-7; clone_size: .; v_call: TRBV13; d_call: .; cdr3_aa: CASSPTGYPYEQYF; cdr3_nt: TGTGCCAGCAGCCCAACGGGTTATCCCTACGAGCAGTACTTC
j_call: TRBJ1-2; clone_size: .; v_call: TRBV19; d_call: TRBD1; cdr3_aa: CASSEDRAGGYTF; cdr3_nt: TGTGCCAGTAGTGAGGACAGGGCAGGAGGCTACACCTTC
j_call: TRBJ1-3; clone_size: .; v_call: TRBV7-6; d_call: .; cdr3_aa: CASSFRSRGVSGNTIYF; cdr3_nt: TGTGCCAGCAGCTTTCGCTCCAGGGGAGTCTCTGGAAACACCATATATTTT
j_call: TRBJ2-3; clone_size: .; v_call: TRBV7-3; d_call: .; cdr3_aa: CASRTGGRSTDTQYF; cdr3_nt: TGTGCCAGCAGAACGGGCGGGCGAAGCACAGATACGCAGTATTTT
j_call: TRBJ2-7; clone_size: .; v_call: TRBV5-4; d_call: TRBD2; cdr3_aa: CASSLSGGYEQYF; cdr3_nt: TGTGCCAGCAGCCTGAGCGGGGGGTACGAGCAGTACTTC
j_call: TRBJ2-4; clone_size: .; v_call: TRBV5-8; d_call: .; cdr3_aa: CASSLGAVQSIQYF; cdr3_nt: TGTGCCAGCAGCTTGGGGGCAGTCCAAAGCATTCAGTACTTC
j_call: TRBJ2-2; clone_size: few; v_call: TRBV30; d_call: TRBD2; cdr3_aa: CAWSAWTSGGAGELFF; cdr3_nt: TGTGCCTGGAGTGCATGGACTAGCGGGGGAGCCGGGGAGCTGTTTTTT
j_call: TRBJ2-3; clone_size: .; v_call: TRBV27; d_call: TRBD1; cdr3_aa: CASSLRQGYLPDTQYF; cdr3_nt: TGTGCCAGCAGTTTAAGACAGGGGTATTTGCCAGATACGCAGTATTTT
j_call: TRBJ2-7; clone_size: .; v_call: TRBV7-3; d_call: .; cdr3_aa: CASSPSGDFEQYF; cdr3_nt: TGTGCCAGCAGCCCTTCGGGTGATTTCGAGCAGTACTTC
j_call: TRBJ2-5; clone_size: .; v_call: TRBV6-6; d_call: .; cdr3_aa: CASSFVVRGTQYF; cdr3_nt: TGTGCCAGCAGTTTTGTGGTTAGGGGGACCCAGTACTTC
j_call: TRBJ2-2; clone_size: .; v_call: TRBV2; d_call: .; cdr3_aa: CASSDSGGAGELFF; cdr3_nt: TGTGCCAGCAGTGATTCGGGTGGCGCCGGGGAGCTGTTTTTT
j_call: TRBJ1-1; clone_size: .; v_call: TRBV5-1; d_call: .; cdr3_aa: CASSLAEGGAEAFF; cdr3_nt: TGCGCCAGCAGCTTGGCCGAGGGCGGCGCTGAAGCTTTCTTT
j_call: TRBJ1-2; clone_size: .; v_call: TRBV13; d_call: .; cdr3_aa: CASSLRGDYGYTF; cdr3_nt: TGTGCCAGCAGCTTACGGGGGGACTATGGCTACACCTTC